The entry below describes one T cell receptor (beta chain). This clonotype came up many times. Which antigen it targets is not known. Base qualities are not provided; no much larger clone lies one nucleotide away. This record belongs to a study of read filtering for tumor transcriptome and immune sequencing (dated by TCRdb to 2020 to 2021). With respect to the entire study: Of the patients in the cohort, 17 were male and fewer than 15 were female, and their mean age was about 70 years, with a range of about 47 to 80. One of the main goals was to work out a read-filtering strategy for immune repertoire data, in particular whether clonotypes backed by only a single read should be removed. Per sample, about 4.05 to 10.27 million TCR-region mapped reads were obtained with IR-seq, compared with only roughly 80 to 1273 with RNA-seq. The study compared TCR repertoires from targeted immune repertoire sequencing and bulk whole-transcriptome sequencing run on the same bone marrow samples. By revised international staging, roughly 8 patients were R-ISS I, approximately 15 were R-ISS II and 7 were R-ISS III. Whole-transcriptome libraries were prepared with the TruSeq RNA Access Library Prep Kit after DNase treatment.

Bone marrow was sampled from every patient at the time of active disease. Bone marrow mononuclear cells were isolated by Ficoll-Hypaque density gradient centrifugation. Myeloma plasma cells were removed and CD138-negative cells were obtained by negative selection following labeling with CD138 magnetic microbeads on a MACS separator. Purity of the isolated cells was checked by flow cytometry on an Attune NxT using CD138 antibodies. Total RNA was extracted using TRIzol reagent and was quantified on a NanoDrop spectrophotometer. Paired RNA-seq and IR-seq were performed on the CD138-negative bone marrow sample of each patient. The paper as a whole reports these results and caveats: The correlation between IR-seq and RNA-seq shared clonotype proportions rose when single-read clonotypes were removed. Compared with RNA-seq, IR-seq captured clonotypes at much greater depth and more reliably, and a smaller IR-seq throughput was enough to identify most of the shared clonotypes. Single-read clonotypes made up around 85% of clonotypes but only approximately 4% of total reads in IR-seq, compared with approximately 75% of clonotypes and approximately 45% of reads in RNA-seq. Rather than purified T cells, the sorted CD138-negative fraction was a mixed bone marrow immune population.

TCR libraries were built from 300 to 450 ng RNA with the Immunoverse kit, using molecular barcoded adaptors covering alpha/delta and beta/gamma chains. TCR library preparation was performed with the same RNA that was used for transcriptome sequencing. Sequencing of TCR libraries was carried out on an Illumina HiSeq 4000 with 2 x 150 cycles. Regarding the original processing steps: Using MiXCR, which included quality filtering and error correction, TCR reads were aligned to human V, D, J and C references and then assembled into CDR3 clonotypes. Clonotype counts and gene usage diversity were analyzed with the tcR package in R. For inspection of raw mapping reads, RNA-seq reads were mapped by STAR aligner version 2.5.3a onto GRCh37 of the human genome. To test how sequencing depth affects detected clonotypes, IR-seq fastq files were randomly downsampled with Seqtk 1.3. TCRdb's own reprocessing of the public reads used fastp at Q25 and MiXCR and kept productive beta chains. Each entry is one CDR3 protein sequence, shown with its most common DNA and genes. The V and J calls and clone size are TCRdb's, not the authors'. This sample has roughly 82,000 distinct CDR3 sequences in its table, and about 12% of those were observed once. Approximately 15% of the sample is taken by the ten largest.

Trimming costs V 4 bases and J 4 bases, and their ends lie 7 bases apart. The CDR3 sequence holds 13 residues, the cysteine and phenylalanine included. The CDR3 DNA has 39 bases and is translated from base 1. According to the germline V gene (reference sequence), CDR1 reads SEHNR and CDR2 reads FQNEAQ. The TCR originated in a donor older than 35 with multiple myeloma. Sequences were obtained from a population of CD138-negative cells sorted from bone marrow. Reading the label with the study, this specimen's cell subset or site is: bone marrow mononuclear cells depleted of CD138+ plasma/myeloma cells by negative magnetic selection. The V and J segments used are TRBV7-9 and TRBJ1-4, with the D gene call left open. The CDR3 amino acid sequence is: CASSWGSNEKLFF. DNA sequence: TGTGCCAGCAGCTGGGGAAGTAATGAAAAACTGTTTTTT.